These 5 T cell receptor beta chains came from one sample sequenced in a study of CD4 T cells in relation to SARS-CoV-2 and coronaviruses. Their specific antigens are unknown. Using immunoSEQ multiplex PCR, the repertoire was profiled, and TCRdb retains in-frame clones only, with some absent. The data contain roughly 45,000 clones, about four fifths of them singletons. Sequences were obtained from naive CD4+ T cells from PBMCs, cultured in vitro. Subset defined: naive CD4+ T cells isolated by negative enrichment. These receptors were obtained from an adult with COVID-19.

The rearrangement uses TRBV2 and TRBJ2-5, with D tentatively TRBD2 (5 bases). Trimming took 2 bases from V and 5 from J, leaving 15 bases between them. The V gene's germline CDR1 is SNHLY and CDR2 FYNNEI. This CDR3 comprises 15 residues. DNA of the CDR3: TGTGCCAGCAGTGAAAAGCGATCCGGGGTGGAGACCCAGTACTTC. Protein product: CASSEKRSGVETQYF.

This clone was counted once. The chain employs TRBV11-3 and TRBJ2-7; D possibly corresponds to TRBD2 (5 bases). The V gene's germline CDR1 is SGHNT and CDR2 YENEEA. The CDR3 runs to 14 residues. Trimming stripped 4 bases from V and 4 bases from J, with 14 bases between. The CDR3 is CASSSRRWVYEQYF. The CDR3 coding sequence is TGTGCCAGCAGCTCAAGGAGGTGGGTTTACGAGCAGTACTTC. The full variable domain, its missing parts supplied by reference TRBV11-3 and TRBJ2-7, is EAGVVQSPRYKIIEKKQPVAFWCNPISGHNTLYWYLQNLGQGPELLIRYENEEAVDDSQLPKDRFSAERLKGVDSTLKIQPAELGDSAVYLCASSSRRWVYEQYFGPGTRLTVT.

The chain carries TRBV7-2 and TRBJ2-2, with D perhaps TRBD2 (6 bases). Germline-derived CDR1 and CDR2 are SGHTA and FQGNSA. This CDR3 is built from 16 residues. V shed 2 bases and J shed 1 base, with 11 bases lying between them. The CDR3 sequence: CASSLMGGGNTGELFF. In nucleotides, the CDR3 is TGTGCCAGCAGCTTAATGGGAGGTGGGAACACCGGGGAGCTGTTTTTT.

The V gene is TRBV2, the J gene TRBJ1-3; 10 positions match TRBD1. The ends lost 6 bases at V and 1 base at J; junction bases unmatched: 12. Germline V gives CDR1 SNHLY, CDR2 FYNNEI. The CDR3 loop spans 18 amino acids. CDR3: CASRPLGGQGRSGNTIYF. In nucleotides, the CDR3 is TGTGCCAGCAGACCCTTGGGGGGACAGGGGCGTTCTGGAAACACCATATATTTT.

This clone was counted only a few times. The chain links TRBV7-8 to TRBJ2-7; 11 bases agree with TRBD1. Germline V gene lookup returns CDR1 SGHVS and CDR2 FQNEAQ. This CDR3 comprises 14 residues. Unmatched junction bases numbered 5, after V lost 3 bases and J lost 7 bases. CDR3: CASSLGQGGAEQYF. The CDR3, as DNA: TGTGCCAGCAGCTTGGGACAGGGGGGGGCGGAGCAGTACTTC.